The present TCR beta chain was sequenced within a study of shared clonotypes between healthy human individuals. Here immunoSEQ multiplex PCR was the method, and the copy in TCRdb shows in-frame clones only, minus some. This table holds approximately 460,000 clones, roughly 80% found once. V was clipped by 3 bases and J by 4 bases, with 13 bases between them. This CDR3 contains 15 residues. The germline V gene has CDR1 SEHNR and CDR2 FQNEAQ (reference sequence). The sample taken for sequencing was PBMCs. The chain has TRBV7-9 and TRBJ1-3; no firm D call. The source is a woman in her 40s in good health. Some clones in this sample may be carry-over from other donors' samples. The DNA of the CDR3 is TGTGCCAGCAGCTTTGGGCCAGCGGCGGGAAACACCATATATTTT. It yields the protein CASSFGPAAGNTIYF.